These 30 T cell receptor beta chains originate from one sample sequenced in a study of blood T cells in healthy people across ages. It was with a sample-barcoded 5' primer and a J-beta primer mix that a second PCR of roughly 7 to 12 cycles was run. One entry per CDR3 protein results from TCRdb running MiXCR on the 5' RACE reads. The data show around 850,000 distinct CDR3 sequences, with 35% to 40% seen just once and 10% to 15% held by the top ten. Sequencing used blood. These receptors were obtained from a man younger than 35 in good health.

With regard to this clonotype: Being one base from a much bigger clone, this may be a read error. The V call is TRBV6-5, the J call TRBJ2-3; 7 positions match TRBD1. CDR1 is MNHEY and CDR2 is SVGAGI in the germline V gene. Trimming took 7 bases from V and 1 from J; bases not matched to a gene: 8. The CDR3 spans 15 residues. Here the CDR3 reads CASKQGTEGTDTQYF. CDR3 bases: TGTGCCAGCAAACAAGGGACAGAGGGCACAGATACGCAGTATTTT.

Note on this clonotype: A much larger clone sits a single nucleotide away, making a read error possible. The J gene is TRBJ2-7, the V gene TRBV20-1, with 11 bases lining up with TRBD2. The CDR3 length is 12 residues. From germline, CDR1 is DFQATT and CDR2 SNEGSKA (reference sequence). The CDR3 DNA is TGCAGCCTAGCGGGGGGTGTAGAGGCCCAGTACTTC. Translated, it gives CSLAGGVEAQYF.

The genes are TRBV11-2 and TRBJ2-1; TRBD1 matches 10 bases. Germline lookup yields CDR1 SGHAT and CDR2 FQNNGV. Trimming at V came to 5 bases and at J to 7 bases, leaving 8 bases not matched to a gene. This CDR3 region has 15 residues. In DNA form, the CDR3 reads TGTGCCAGCAGCCCCGGGACAGGGGTAAGTAATGAGCAGTTCTTC. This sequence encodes CASSPGTGVSNEQFF.

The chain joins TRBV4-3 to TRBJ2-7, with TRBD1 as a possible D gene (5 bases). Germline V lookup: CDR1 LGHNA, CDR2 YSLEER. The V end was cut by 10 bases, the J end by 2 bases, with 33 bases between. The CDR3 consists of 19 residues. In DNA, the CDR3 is TGCGCCAACGGCCAAGATAACGCAGGGTACGAGAAGGGGACCTACGAGCAGTACTTC. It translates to CANGQDNAGYEKGTYEQYF.

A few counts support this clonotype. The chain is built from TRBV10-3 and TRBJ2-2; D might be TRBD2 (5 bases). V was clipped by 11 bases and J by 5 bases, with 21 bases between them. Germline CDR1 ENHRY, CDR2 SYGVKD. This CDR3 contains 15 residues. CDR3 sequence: CALSALEGGTGELFF. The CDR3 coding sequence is TGTGCCCTCTCGGCCCTAGAAGGAGGAACCGGGGAGCTGTTTTTT.

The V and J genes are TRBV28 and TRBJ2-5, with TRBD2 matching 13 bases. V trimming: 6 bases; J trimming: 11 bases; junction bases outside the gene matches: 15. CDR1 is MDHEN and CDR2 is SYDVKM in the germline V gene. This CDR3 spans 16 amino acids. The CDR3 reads CASRLRLAGGKNEQYF. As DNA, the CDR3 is TGTGCCAGCAGACTAAGACTAGCGGGGGGAAAGAATGAGCAGTACTTC.

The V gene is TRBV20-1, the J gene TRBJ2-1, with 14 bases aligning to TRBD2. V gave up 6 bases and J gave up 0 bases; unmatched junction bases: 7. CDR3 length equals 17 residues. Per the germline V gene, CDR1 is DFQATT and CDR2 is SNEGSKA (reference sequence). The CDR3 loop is CSAPGLAGDRSYNEQFF. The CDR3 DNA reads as TGCAGTGCACCGGGACTAGCGGGGGACCGCTCCTACAATGAGCAGTTCTTC.

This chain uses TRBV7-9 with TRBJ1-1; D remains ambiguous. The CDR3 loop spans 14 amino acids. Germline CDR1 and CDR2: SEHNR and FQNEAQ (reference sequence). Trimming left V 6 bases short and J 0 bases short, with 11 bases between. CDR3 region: CASSTRSMNTEAFF. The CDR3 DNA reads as TGTGCCAGCAGTACCAGGTCCATGAACACTGAAGCTTTCTTT.

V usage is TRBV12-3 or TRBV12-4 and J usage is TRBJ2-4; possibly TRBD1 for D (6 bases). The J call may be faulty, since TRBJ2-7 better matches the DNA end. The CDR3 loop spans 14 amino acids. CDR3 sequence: CASSPDRTTDEQYF. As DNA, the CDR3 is TGTGCCAGCAGTCCCGACAGGACGACGGACGAGCAGTACTTC.

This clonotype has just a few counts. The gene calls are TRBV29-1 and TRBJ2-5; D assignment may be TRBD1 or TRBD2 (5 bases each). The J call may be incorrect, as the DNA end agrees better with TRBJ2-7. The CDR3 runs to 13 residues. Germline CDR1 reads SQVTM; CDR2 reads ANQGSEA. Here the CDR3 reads CSVEDLEGIEQYF. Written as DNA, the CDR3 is TGCAGCGTTGAAGATCTAGAGGGGATCGAGCAGTACTTC.

CDR3 in amino acids: CASSLMGGDSYNEQFF. The CDR3 DNA sequence: TGTGCCAGCAGCTTAATGGGGGGGGATTCCTACAATGAGCAGTTCTTC. The chain couples TRBV7-3 to TRBJ2-1, with 7 bases matching TRBD2. Per the germline V gene, CDR1 is SGHTA and CDR2 is FQGTGA. There are 16 residues in the CDR3. J lost 1 base, V lost 1 base, and 4 bases had no gene match. Filled out from reference TRBV7-3 and TRBJ2-1, the complete variable domain reads GAGVSQTPSNKVTEKGKYVELRCDPISGHTALYWYRQSLGQGPEFLIYFQGTGAADDSGLPNDRFFAVRPEGSVSTLKIQRTERGDSAVYLCASSLMGGDSYNEQFFGPGTRLTVL.

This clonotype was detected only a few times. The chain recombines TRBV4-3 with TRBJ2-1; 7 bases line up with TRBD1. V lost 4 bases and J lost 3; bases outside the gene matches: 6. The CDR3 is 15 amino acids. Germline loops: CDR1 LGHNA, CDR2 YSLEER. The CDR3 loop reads CASSPGTVIYNEQFF. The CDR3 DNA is TGCGCCAGCAGCCCAGGGACAGTTATCTACAATGAGCAGTTCTTC.

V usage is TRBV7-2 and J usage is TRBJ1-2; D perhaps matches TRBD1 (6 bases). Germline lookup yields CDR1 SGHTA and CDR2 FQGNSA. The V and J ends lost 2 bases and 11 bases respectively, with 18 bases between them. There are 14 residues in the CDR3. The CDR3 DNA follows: TGTGCCAGCAGCTTAAACCAGGGGCAAACTTCGTACACCTTC. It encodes CASSLNQGQTSYTF.

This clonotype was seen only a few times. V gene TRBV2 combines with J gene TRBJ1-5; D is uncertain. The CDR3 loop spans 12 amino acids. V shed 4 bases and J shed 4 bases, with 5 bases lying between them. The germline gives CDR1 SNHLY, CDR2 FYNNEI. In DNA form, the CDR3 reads TGTGCCAGCAGTGCGCGTAATCAGCCCCAGCATTTT. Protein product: CASSARNQPQHF.

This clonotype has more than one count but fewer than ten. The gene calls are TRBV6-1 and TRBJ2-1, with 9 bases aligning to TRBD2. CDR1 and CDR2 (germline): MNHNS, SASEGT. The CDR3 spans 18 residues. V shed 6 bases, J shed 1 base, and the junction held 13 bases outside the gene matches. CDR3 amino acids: CASSHRGAGGHSYNEQFF. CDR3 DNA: TGTGCCAGCAGCCATCGGGGAGCGGGGGGCCATTCCTACAATGAGCAGTTCTTC.

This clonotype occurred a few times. The CDR3 protein is CASSEGTPGQPQHF. In nucleotides, the CDR3 is TGCGCCAGCAGCGAAGGGACCCCGGGTCAGCCCCAGCATTTT. The chain joins TRBV5-1 to TRBJ1-5; D might be TRBD1 (5 bases). This CDR3 is 14 amino acids long. The germline V gene has CDR1 SGHRS and CDR2 YFSETQ. V gave up 4 bases and J gave up 6 bases, with 14 bases separating them.

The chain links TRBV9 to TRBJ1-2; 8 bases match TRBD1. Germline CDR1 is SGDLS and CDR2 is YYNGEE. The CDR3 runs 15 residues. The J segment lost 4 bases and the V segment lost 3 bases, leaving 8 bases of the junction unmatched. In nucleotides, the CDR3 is TGTGCCAGCAGCGCCCAGGGGGCGCCTAGCTATGGCTACACCTTC. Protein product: CASSAQGAPSYGYTF.

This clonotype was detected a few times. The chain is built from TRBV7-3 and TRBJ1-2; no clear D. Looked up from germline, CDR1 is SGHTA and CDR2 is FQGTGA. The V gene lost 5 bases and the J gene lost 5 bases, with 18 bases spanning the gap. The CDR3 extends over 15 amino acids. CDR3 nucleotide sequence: TGTGCCAGCAGCCCCGGGGAGGCCGGTTCGTATGGCTACACCTTC. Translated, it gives CASSPGEAGSYGYTF.

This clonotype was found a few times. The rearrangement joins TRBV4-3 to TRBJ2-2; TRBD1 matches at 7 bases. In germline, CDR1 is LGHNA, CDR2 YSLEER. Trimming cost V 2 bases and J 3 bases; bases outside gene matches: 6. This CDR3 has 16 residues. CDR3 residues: CASSQPTTGDTGELFF. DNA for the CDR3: TGCGCCAGCAGCCAACCTACCACAGGGGACACCGGGGAGCTGTTTTTT.

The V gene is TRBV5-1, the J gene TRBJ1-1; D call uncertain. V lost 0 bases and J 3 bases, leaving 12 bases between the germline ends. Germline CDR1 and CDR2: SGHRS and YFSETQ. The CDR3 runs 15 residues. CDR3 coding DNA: TGCGCCAGCAGCTTGGTTAGGGAAAAAGACACTGAAGCTTTCTTT. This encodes CASSLVREKDTEAFF.

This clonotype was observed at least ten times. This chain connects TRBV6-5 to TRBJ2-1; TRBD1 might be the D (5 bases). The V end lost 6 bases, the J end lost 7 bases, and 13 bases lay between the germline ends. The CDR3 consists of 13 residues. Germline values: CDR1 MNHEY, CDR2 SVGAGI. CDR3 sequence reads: CASSQGRENEQFF. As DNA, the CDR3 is TGTGCCAGCAGCCAAGGCAGGGAAAATGAGCAGTTCTTC.

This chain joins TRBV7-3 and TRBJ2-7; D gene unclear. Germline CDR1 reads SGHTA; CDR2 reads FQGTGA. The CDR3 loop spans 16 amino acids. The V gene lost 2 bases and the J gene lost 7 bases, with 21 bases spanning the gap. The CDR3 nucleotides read TGTGCCAGCAGCTTACAAGTTACCTTACTGGTGAATGAGCAGTACTTC. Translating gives CASSLQVTLLVNEQYF.

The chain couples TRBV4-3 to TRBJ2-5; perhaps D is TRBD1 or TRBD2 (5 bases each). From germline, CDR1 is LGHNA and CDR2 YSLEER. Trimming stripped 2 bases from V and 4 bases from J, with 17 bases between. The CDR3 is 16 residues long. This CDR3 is CASSQSGIAGGETQYF. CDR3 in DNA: TGCGCCAGCAGCCAATCAGGGATTGCGGGCGGAGAGACCCAGTACTTC.

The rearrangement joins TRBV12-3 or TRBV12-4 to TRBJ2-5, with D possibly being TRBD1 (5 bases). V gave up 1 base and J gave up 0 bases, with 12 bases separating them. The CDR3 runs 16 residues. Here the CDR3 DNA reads TGTGCCAGCAGTTTAGTAGGCAGGGCCTACCAAGAGACCCAGTACTTC. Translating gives CASSLVGRAYQETQYF.

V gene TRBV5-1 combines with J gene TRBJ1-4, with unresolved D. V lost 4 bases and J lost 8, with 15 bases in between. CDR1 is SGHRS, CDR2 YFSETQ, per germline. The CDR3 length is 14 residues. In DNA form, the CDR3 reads TGCGCCAGCAGCCTGGGAGTGGTGGAGGAAAAACTGTTTTTT. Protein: CASSLGVVEEKLFF.

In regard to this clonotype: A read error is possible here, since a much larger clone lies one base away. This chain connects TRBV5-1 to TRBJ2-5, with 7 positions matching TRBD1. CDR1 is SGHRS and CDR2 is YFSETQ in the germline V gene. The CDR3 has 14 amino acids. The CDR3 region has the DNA TGCGCCAGGAGCTTTCCGGGACAGAAAGAGACCCAGTACTTC. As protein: CARSFPGQKETQYF.

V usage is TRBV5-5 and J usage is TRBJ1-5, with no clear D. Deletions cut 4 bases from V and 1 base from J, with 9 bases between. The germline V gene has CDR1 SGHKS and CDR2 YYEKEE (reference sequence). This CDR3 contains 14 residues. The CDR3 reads CASSPSGSNQPQHF. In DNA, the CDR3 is TGTGCCAGCAGCCCCTCGGGGAGCAATCAGCCCCAGCATTTT.

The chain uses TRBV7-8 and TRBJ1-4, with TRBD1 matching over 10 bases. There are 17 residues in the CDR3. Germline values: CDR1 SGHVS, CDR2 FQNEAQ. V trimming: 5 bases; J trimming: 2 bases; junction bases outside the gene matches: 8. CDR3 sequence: CASSRRDRGSTNEKLFF. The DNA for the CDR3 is TGTGCCAGCAGCCGCCGGGACAGGGGCAGTACTAATGAAAAACTGTTTTTT.

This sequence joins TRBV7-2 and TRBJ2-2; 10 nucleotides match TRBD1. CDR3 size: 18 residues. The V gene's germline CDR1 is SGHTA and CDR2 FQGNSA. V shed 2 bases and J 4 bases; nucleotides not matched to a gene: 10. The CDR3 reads CASSLLRPGQGPTGELFF. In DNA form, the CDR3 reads TGTGCCAGCAGCTTACTCAGACCGGGACAGGGGCCCACCGGGGAGCTGTTTTTT.

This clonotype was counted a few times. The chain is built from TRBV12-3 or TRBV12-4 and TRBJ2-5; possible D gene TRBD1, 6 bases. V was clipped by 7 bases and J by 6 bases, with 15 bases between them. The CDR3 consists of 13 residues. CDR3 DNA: TGTGCCAGCACGCGCCAGGGGCTGCAGACCCAGTACTTC. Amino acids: CASTRQGLQTQYF.